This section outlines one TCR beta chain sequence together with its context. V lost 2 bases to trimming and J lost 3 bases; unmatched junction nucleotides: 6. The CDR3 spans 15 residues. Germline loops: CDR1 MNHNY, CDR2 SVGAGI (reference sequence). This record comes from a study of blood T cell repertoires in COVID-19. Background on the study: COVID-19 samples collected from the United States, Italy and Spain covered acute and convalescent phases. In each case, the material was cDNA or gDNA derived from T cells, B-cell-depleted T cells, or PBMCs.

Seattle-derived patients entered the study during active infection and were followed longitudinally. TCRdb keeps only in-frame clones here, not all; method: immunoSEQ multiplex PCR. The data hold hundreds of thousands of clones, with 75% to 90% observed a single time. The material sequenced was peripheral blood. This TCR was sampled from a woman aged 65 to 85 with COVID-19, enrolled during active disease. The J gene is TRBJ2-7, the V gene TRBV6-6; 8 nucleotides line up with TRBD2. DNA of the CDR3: TGTGCCAGCAGTTACATAGCGGGGCAGGGCTACGAGCAGTACTTC. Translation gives CASSYIAGQGYEQYF.